The entry that follows covers one T cell receptor beta chain sequence. Antigen specificity is unknown. The data were obtained in a study of identical twins. Study observations and caveats: Insertion counts were lower in abundant cord blood beta clonotypes, a trend that memory repertoires did not show. Alpha sequences out of frame and shared by twins had excess low generation probability.

Every donor was a healthy Caucasian. The V and J ends lost 1 base and 11 bases, in that order; junction bases with no gene match: 17. This CDR3 comprises 17 residues. The germline CDR1 and CDR2 sequences are SGDLS and YYNGEE. TCRdb re-analysed the 5' RACE reads in MiXCR, keeping a single row per CDR3 protein. The sample carries about 1.7 million distinct CDR3 sequences, about 32% recorded once. The sequenced material came from cord blood. The clonotype originates from a newborn girl in good health. V and J are TRBV9 and TRBJ2-5; 10 bases are a match to TRBD2. CDR3 residues: CASSVSLGGLASNEQYF. The CDR3 DNA reads as TGTGCCAGCAGCGTATCCTTAGGGGGACTAGCGTCCAATGAGCAGTACTTC.